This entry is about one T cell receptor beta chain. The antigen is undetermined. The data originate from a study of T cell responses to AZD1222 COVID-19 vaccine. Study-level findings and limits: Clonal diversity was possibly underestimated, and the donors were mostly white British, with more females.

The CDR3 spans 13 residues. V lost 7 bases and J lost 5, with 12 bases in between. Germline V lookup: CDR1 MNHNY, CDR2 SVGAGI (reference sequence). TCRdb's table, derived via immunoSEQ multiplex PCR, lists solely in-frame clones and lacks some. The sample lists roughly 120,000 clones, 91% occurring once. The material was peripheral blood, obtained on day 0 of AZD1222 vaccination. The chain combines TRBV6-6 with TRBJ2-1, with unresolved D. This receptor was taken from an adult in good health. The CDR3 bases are TGTGCCAGCACCCCAAACATTAACAATGAGCAGTTCTTC. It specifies CASTPNINNEQFF.